This TCR beta chain derives from a study of blood T cell repertoires in COVID-19. As for the study in general: Some COVID-19 samples were acute and others convalescent; all came from the United States, Italy and Spain. T cells, B-cell-depleted T cells, or PBMCs supplied cDNA or gDNA.

The authors' processing: Nucleated cell counts were estimated from reference gene primer amplification. Method: immunoSEQ multiplex PCR; TCRdb's copy keeps in-frame clones and lacks some. Clone size and V and J calls were adopted from that table, with D and trimming inferred from the DNA. The table shows 200,000 or so clones, with more than 85% occurring only once. Sequencing was done on a sample of peripheral blood. The sequence was obtained from a man between 40 and 49 years old with active or convalescent COVID-19.

The CDR3 reads CASSLGGGHLPSYEQYF. The CDR3 nucleotides are TGTGCCAGCAGCTTAGGAGGGGGACACCTACCCTCCTACGAGCAGTACTTC. The chain employs TRBV7-6 and TRBJ2-7; D perhaps matches TRBD1 (6 bases). V shed 1 base and J shed 0 bases, with 16 bases lying between them. The germline CDR1 and CDR2 sequences are SGHVS and FNYEAQ. This CDR3 has 17 residues. Variable domain in full (rest from reference TRBV7-6 and TRBJ2-7): GAGVSQSPRYKVTKRGQDVALRCDPISGHVSLYWYRQALGQGPEFLTYFNYEAQQDKSGLPNDRFSAERPEGSISTLTIQRTEQRDSAMYRCASSLGGGHLPSYEQYFGPGTRLTVT.